These 10 T cell receptor beta chains came from one sample sequenced in a study of T cells in Graves' hyperthyroidism and ophthalmopathy. TCR beta CDR3 region amplification was performed from RNA transcripts. HTBI primers were employed in a first-round RT-PCR of the TCR CDR3. TCRdb re-called the multiplex PCR reads with MiXCR, one entry per CDR3 protein. The sample contains a few hundred thousand distinct CDR3 sequences, roughly 13% of which appear only once. Sequencing was carried out using blood. These receptors were obtained from a woman under 30 with Graves' hyperthyroidism.

This clonotype was counted many times. The chain is built from TRBV2 and TRBJ2-4; TRBD2 matches 7 bases. Trimming at V came to 6 bases and at J to 8 bases, leaving 10 bases not matched to a gene. The CDR3 runs 14 residues. Per the germline V gene, CDR1 is SNHLY and CDR2 is FYNNEI. The CDR3 nucleotides are TGTGCCAGCAGCCCGGGGAGGGCCGGAGACATTCAGTACTTC. Its translation: CASSPGRAGDIQYF.

This clonotype showed up many times. This chain uses TRBV2 with TRBJ1-2, with 7 bases that match TRBD1. The CDR3 extends over 17 amino acids. CDR1 and CDR2 from the germline V gene are SNHLY and FYNNEI. After removal of 6 bases from V and 4 bases from J, the junction contained 17 bases not matched to a gene. CDR3 region: CASRGGDRVRYFYGYTF. CDR3 bases: TGTGCCAGCAGAGGTGGAGACAGGGTTCGGTATTTCTATGGCTACACCTTC.

The chain couples TRBV9 to TRBJ2-5, with 8 positions matching TRBD2. This CDR3 spans 14 amino acids. With 7 bases clipped from V and 5 bases from J, the junction kept 10 bases outside the gene matches. Germline V CDR1 and CDR2: SGDLS, YYNGEE. The CDR3 region has the DNA TGTGCCAGCTCCCCAAGCGGGGGTGGGGAGACCCAGTACTTC. Its translation is CASSPSGGGETQYF.

This clonotype has a count of ten or more. This chain uses TRBV12-3 or TRBV12-4 with TRBJ2-2; D is unresolved. V lost 2 bases and J lost 6, with 7 bases in between. The CDR3 extends over 13 amino acids. The CDR3 here is CASSLTGPGELFF. Here the CDR3 DNA reads TGTGCCAGCAGTTTAACCGGGCCCGGGGAGCTGTTTTTT.

This clonotype came up a few times. V gene TRBV9 combines with J gene TRBJ1-3; 8 bases match TRBD1. V shed 3 bases and J 7 bases; nucleotides not matched to a gene: 12. Germline CDR1 is SGDLS and CDR2 is YYNGEE. This CDR3 region has 16 residues. The CDR3 sequence is CASSAQSGTGGNTIYF. The CDR3 DNA sequence: TGTGCCAGCAGCGCCCAATCCGGGACAGGAGGGAACACCATATATTTT.

This chain connects TRBV9 to TRBJ1-1, with D maybe TRBD1 (5 bases). Germline V gives CDR1 SGDLS, CDR2 YYNGEE. The CDR3 contains 15 residues. V lost 4 bases, J lost 1 base, and 14 bases lay in between. CDR3 sequence: CASSLSWGANTEAFF. In nucleotides, the CDR3 is TGTGCCAGCAGCCTAAGCTGGGGCGCGAACACTGAAGCTTTCTTT. The full variable domain, its missing parts supplied by reference TRBV9 and TRBJ1-1, is DSGVTQTPKHLITATGQRVTLRCSPRSGDLSVYWYQQSLDQGLQFLIQYYNGEERAKGNILERFSAQQFPDLHSELNLSSLELGDSALYFCASSLSWGANTEAFFGQGTRLTVV.

Many counts were recorded for this clonotype. An end of the junction does not agree with germline; a read error may underlie this. The genes are TRBV5-1 and TRBJ2-4; the D is unclear. The CDR3 loop spans 14 amino acids. Per the germline V gene, CDR1 is SGHRS and CDR2 is YFSETQ. This CDR3 is CASSLDGYGDIQYF. As DNA, the CDR3 is TGCGCCAGCAGTTTGGACGGTTATGGGGACATTCAGTACTTC.

The rearrangement joins TRBV7-9 to TRBJ1-1; TRBD1 aligns across 7 bases. The CDR3 loop spans 15 amino acids. With V trimmed by 4 bases and J by 3 bases, 8 bases remained unmatched. The germline gives CDR1 SEHNR, CDR2 FQNEAQ (reference sequence). The DNA of the CDR3 is TGTGCCAGCAGCTCCATGACAGGGTCCGACACTGAAGCTTTCTTT. Translation: CASSSMTGSDTEAFF.

The rearrangement uses TRBV4-1 and TRBJ2-7; D is unresolved. The V end lost 1 base, the J end lost 2 bases, and 12 bases lay between the germline ends. The length of the CDR3 is 15 residues. Germline V gives CDR1 MGHRA, CDR2 YSYEKL. The CDR3 DNA is TGCGCCAGCAGCCAAGTTAACGAGGATCCCTACGAGCAGTACTTC. Amino acids: CASSQVNEDPYEQYF.

This clonotype was detected many times. Written as DNA, the CDR3 is TGTGCCAGCAGCCCAGTGGGGGGCGATTCACCCCTCCACTTT. The encoded protein is CASSPVGGDSPLHF. V usage is TRBV11-2 and J usage is TRBJ1-6, with D possibly matching TRBD1 (6 bases). V dropped 5 bases and J dropped 8 bases, with 13 bases sitting between them. The CDR3 is 14 residues long. Germline V CDR1 and CDR2: SGHAT, FQNNGV.